This T cell receptor (beta chain) was captured in a study of blood T cells in healthy people across ages. Broader study findings: There were more naive CD4+ cells and higher diversity in long-lived donors than in aged donors.

CDR3 length: 13 amino acids. Per germline, CDR1 DFQATT and CDR2 SNEGSKA (reference sequence). For this clonotype: What it recognizes is unknown. The junction departs from germline at one end; a sequencing error may be responsible.

The use of a sample-barcoded 5' primer and a J-beta primer mix characterized a second PCR of 7 to 11 cycles. TCRdb ran MiXCR on the 5' RACE reads and lists one entry per CDR3 protein. The table shows hundreds of thousands of distinct CDR3 sequences, with around 26% occurring only once. The receptor's source is an elderly woman in good health. Sequenced sample: blood. This rearrangement joins TRBV20-1 to TRBJ2-3; D gene unclear. The CDR3 is CGAAEFGTDTQYF. CDR3 sequence (DNA): TGCGGTGCAGCTGAGTTTGGCACAGATACGCAGTATTTT.